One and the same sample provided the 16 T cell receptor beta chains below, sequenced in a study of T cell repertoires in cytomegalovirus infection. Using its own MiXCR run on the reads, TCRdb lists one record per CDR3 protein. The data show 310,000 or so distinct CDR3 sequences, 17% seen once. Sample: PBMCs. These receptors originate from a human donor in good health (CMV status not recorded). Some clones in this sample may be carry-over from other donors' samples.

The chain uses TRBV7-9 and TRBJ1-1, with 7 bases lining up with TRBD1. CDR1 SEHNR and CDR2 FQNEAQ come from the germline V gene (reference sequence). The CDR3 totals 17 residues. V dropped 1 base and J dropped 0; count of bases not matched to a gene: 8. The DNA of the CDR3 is TGTGCCAGCAGCTTAGGACAGGGTGGAGTAATGAACACTGAAGCTTTCTTT. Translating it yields CASSLGQGGVMNTEAFF.

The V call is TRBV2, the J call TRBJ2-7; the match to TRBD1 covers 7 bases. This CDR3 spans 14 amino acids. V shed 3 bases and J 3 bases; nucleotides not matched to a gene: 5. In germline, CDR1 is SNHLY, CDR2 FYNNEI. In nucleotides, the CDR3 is TGTGCCAGCAGTGAGCCGACAGGGATCTACGAGCAGTACTTC. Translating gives CASSEPTGIYEQYF.

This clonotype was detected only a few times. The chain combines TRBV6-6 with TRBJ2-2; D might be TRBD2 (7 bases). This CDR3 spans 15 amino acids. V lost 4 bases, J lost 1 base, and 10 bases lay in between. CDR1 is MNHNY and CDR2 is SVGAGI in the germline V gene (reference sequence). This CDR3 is CASSWRGLNTGELFF. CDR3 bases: TGTGCCAGCAGTTGGCGGGGGCTGAACACCGGGGAGCTGTTTTTT.

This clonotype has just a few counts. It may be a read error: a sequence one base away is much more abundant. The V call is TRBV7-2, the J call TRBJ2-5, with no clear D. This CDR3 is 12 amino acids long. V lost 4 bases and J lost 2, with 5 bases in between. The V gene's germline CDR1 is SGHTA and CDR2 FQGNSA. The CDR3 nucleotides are TGTGCCAGCAGCTCCCAACAAGAGACCCAGTACTTC. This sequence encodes CASSSQQETQYF.

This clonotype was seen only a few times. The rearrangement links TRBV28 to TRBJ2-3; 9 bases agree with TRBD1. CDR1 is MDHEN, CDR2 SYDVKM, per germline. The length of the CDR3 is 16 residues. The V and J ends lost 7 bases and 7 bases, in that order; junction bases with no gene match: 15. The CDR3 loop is CASMSAGTGYHYTQYF. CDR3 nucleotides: TGTGCCAGCATGAGCGCCGGGACAGGGTATCATTATACGCAGTATTTT.

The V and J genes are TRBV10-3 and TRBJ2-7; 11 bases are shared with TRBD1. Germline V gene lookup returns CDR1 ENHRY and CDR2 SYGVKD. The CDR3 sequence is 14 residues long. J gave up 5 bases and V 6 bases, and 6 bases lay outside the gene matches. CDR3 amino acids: CAISGQGAFHEQYF. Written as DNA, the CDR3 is TGTGCCATCAGCGGACAGGGGGCGTTTCACGAGCAGTACTTC.

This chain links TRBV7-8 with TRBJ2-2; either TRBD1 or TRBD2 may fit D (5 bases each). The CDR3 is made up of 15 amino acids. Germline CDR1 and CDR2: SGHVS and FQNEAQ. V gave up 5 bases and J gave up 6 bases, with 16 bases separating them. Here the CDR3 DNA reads TGTGCCAGCAGCCGAAGCCGGGGCGGCGCCGGGGAGCTGTTTTTT. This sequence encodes CASSRSRGGAGELFF.

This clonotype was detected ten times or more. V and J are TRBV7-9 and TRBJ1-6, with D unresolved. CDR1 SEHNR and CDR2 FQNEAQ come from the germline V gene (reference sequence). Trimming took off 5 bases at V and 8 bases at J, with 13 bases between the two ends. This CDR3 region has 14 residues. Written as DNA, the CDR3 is TGTGCCAGCAGCCCGGCGGGGATAGATTCACCCCTCCACTTT. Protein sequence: CASSPAGIDSPLHF. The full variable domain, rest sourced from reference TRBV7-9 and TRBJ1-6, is DTGVSQNPRHKITKRGQNVTFRCDPISEHNRLYWYRQTLGQGPEFLTYFQNEAQLEKSRLLSDRFSAERPKGSFSTLEIQRTEQGDSAMYLCASSPAGIDSPLHFGNGTRLTVT.

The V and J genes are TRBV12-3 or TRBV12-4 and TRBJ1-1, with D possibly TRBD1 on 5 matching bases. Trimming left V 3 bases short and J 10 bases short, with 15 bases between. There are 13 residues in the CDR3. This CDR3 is CASSFGSRVGAFF. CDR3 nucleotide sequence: TGTGCCAGCAGTTTTGGTTCCAGGGTAGGAGCTTTCTTT.

For the CDR3, the DNA is TGTGCCACCAGCAGTCCCGAAAAAGGCCCCACCATATATTTT. It specifies CATSSPEKGPTIYF. This sequence joins TRBV15 and TRBJ1-3; the D is unclear. Between the trimmed V and J ends, which lost 3 bases and 9 bases, there was a span of 15 bases. The CDR3 consists of 14 residues. Germline loops: CDR1 LNHNV, CDR2 YYDKDF (reference sequence). The full variable domain, with the rest looked up from reference TRBV15 and TRBJ1-3, is DAMVIQNPRYQVTQFGKPVTLSCSQTLNHNVMYWYQQKSSQAPKLLFHYYDKDFNNEADTPDNFQSRRPNTSFCFLDIRSPGLGDTAMYLCATSSPEKGPTIYFGEGSWLTVV.

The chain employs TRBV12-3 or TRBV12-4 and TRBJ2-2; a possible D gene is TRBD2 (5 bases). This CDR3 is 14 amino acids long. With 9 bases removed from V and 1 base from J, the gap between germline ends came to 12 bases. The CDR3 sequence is CASTRLLNTGELFF. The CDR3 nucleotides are TGTGCCAGTACGAGACTATTGAACACCGGGGAGCTGTTTTTT.

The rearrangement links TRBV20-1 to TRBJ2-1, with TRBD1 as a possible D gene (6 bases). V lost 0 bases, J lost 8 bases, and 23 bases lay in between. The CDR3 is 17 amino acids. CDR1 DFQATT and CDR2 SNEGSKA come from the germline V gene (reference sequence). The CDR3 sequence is CSARDKSGPQWGHEQFF. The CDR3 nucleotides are TGCAGTGCTAGAGATAAAAGTGGACCCCAGTGGGGGCATGAGCAGTTCTTC.

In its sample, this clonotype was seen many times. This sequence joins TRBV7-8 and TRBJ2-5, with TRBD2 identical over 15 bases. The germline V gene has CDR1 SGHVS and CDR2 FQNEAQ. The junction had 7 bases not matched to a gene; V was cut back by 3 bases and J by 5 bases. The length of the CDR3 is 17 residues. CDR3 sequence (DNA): TGTGCCAGCAGCTTCGGAGGACTAGCGGGGGGGCGGGAGACCCAGTACTTC. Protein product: CASSFGGLAGGRETQYF.

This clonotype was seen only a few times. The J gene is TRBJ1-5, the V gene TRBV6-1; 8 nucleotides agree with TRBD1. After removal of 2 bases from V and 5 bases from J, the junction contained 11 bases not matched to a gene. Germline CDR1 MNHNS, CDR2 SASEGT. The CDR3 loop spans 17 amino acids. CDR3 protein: CASSEWAGGEDYQPQHF. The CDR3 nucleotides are TGTGCCAGCAGTGAATGGGCAGGGGGCGAAGATTATCAGCCCCAGCATTTT.

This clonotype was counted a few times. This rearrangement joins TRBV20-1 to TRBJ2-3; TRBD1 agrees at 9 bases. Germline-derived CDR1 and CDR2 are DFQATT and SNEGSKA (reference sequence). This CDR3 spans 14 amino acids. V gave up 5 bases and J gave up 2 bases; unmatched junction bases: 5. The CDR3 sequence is CSAPRTGVTDTQYF. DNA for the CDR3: TGCAGTGCTCCCCGGACAGGGGTCACAGATACGCAGTATTTT.

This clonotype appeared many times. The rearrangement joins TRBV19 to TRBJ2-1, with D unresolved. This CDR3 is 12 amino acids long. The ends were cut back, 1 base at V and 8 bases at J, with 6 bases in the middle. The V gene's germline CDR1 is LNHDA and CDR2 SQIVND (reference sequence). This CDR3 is CASSIGAHEQFF. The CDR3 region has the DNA TGTGCCAGTAGTATAGGAGCGCATGAGCAGTTCTTC.